Following are 12 T cell receptor beta chains from one sample sequenced in a study of T-cell reconstitution after alpha-beta-depleted transplantation in children. Construction of the TCRbeta library involved unique molecular identifiers. MiXCR, applied by TCRdb to the PCR reads, yields one record per CDR3 protein. The sample contains 130,000 to 150,000 distinct CDR3 sequences, around 8.8% of which appear only once. The sample in question was PBMCs, mostly from graft donor cells, obtained 180 days after TCRalphabeta/CD19-depleted stem cell transplant. Every receptor here comes from a female patient between 2 and 15 years old who had a stem cell transplant for congenital amegakaryocytic thrombocytopenia, so the T cells may come from the graft donor.

This clonotype was seen a handful of times. The CDR3 reads CASSTQGLNTGELFF. For the CDR3, the DNA is TGTGCCAGTAGTACCCAGGGTTTGAACACCGGGGAGCTGTTTTTT. V gene TRBV19 combines with J gene TRBJ2-2, with D tentatively TRBD1 (5 bases). V was trimmed by 4 bases and J by 1 base, leaving 10 bases between them. Germline values: CDR1 LNHDA, CDR2 SQIVND (reference sequence). CDR3 length: 15 residues.

The sample holds many counts of this clonotype. The rearrangement uses TRBV7-9 and TRBJ1-2; D possibly corresponds to TRBD1 (5 bases). CDR1 and CDR2 (germline): SEHNR, FQNEAQ (reference sequence). The germline V and J ends were trimmed by 2 bases and 4 bases, with 11 bases remaining between them. This CDR3 is 14 amino acids long. The CDR3 bases are TGTGCCAGCAGCTTAACCCAGGGTGTCTATGGCTACACCTTC. This encodes CASSLTQGVYGYTF. Full variable domain (missing parts from reference TRBV7-9 and TRBJ1-2): DTGVSQNPRHKITKRGQNVTFRCDPISEHNRLYWYRQTLGQGPEFLTYFQNEAQLEKSRLLSDRFSAERPKGSFSTLEIQRTEQGDSAMYLCASSLTQGVYGYTFGSGTRLTVV.

The chain uses TRBV20-1 and TRBJ1-5, with D tentatively TRBD1 (5 bases). Germline V gene lookup returns CDR1 DFQATT and CDR2 SNEGSKA (reference sequence). Trimming removed 2 bases at V and 5 bases at J, with 7 bases between. The CDR3 has 12 residues. The CDR3 sequence is CSARRGDQPQHF. DNA of the CDR3: TGCAGTGCTAGACGGGGGGATCAGCCCCAGCATTTT.

The chain has TRBV10-3 and TRBJ1-4, with D possibly being TRBD1 (6 bases). Trimming took 2 bases from V and 1 from J, leaving 14 bases between them. CDR3 length: 17 amino acids. The germline V gene has CDR1 ENHRY and CDR2 SYGVKD. The CDR3 spells CAISEVPRGVTNEKLFF. In DNA form, the CDR3 reads TGTGCCATCAGTGAGGTCCCCAGGGGTGTAACTAATGAAAAACTGTTTTTT.

The genes are TRBV5-1 and TRBJ2-7; D is unclear. Trimming stripped 3 bases from V and 6 bases from J, with 4 bases between. This CDR3 comprises 10 residues. The germline CDR1 and CDR2 sequences are SGHRS and YFSETQ. The CDR3 DNA reads TGCGCCAGCAGCTGTCCCGAGCAGTACTTC. This codes for CASSCPEQYF. Using reference TRBV5-1 and TRBJ2-7 for the parts outside the CDR3, the full variable domain is KAGVTQTPRYLIKTRGQQVTLSCSPISGHRSVSWYQQTPGQGLQFLFEYFSETQRNKGNFPGRFSGRQFSNSRSEMNVSTLELGDSALYLCASSCPEQYFGPGTRLTVT.

As to this clonotype: A much larger clone is a single base away; this may be a read error. The chain links TRBV9 to TRBJ2-1; weak D call: TRBD2 (6 bases). Germline lookup yields CDR1 SGDLS and CDR2 YYNGEE. The CDR3 consists of 15 residues. CDR3 region: CASSVFQEGYNGQFF. In DNA, the CDR3 is TGTGCCAGCAGCGTATTTCAGGAGGGATACAATGGGCAGTTCTTC. The variable domain in full, with the rest retrieved from reference TRBV9 and TRBJ2-1, is DSGVTQTPKHLITATGQRVTLRCSPRSGDLSVYWYQQSLDQGLQFLIQYYNGEERAKGNILERFSAQQFPDLHSELNLSSLELGDSALYFCASSVFQEGYNGQFFGPGTRLTVL.

About this clonotype: A much larger clone sits a single nucleotide away, making a read error possible. CDR3 coding DNA: TGCGCCAGCAGCCTGCCTACGGGAGTAAGCGGGCAGTACTTC. Translated, it gives CASSLPTGVSGQYF. This chain connects TRBV5-1 to TRBJ2-7; maybe TRBD2 (6 bases). There are 14 residues in the CDR3. The germline V gene encodes CDR1 SGHRS and CDR2 YFSETQ. The V end was cut by 4 bases, the J end by 9 bases, with 20 bases between.

In this sample, this clonotype turned up many times. CDR3 residues: CASSAGQGPVSDTEAFF. The CDR3 DNA reads TGTGCCAGCAGCGCCGGACAGGGGCCTGTATCGGACACTGAAGCTTTCTTT. V gene TRBV6-4 combines with J gene TRBJ1-1, with 9 nucleotides matching TRBD1. Germline V CDR1 and CDR2: MRHNA, SNTAGT. V was pared by 6 bases and J by 3 bases, with 14 bases of the junction left unmatched. This CDR3 contains 17 residues.

At least ten counts were recorded for this clonotype. The CDR3 sequence: CASWEGDQPQHF. For the CDR3, the DNA is TGTGCCAGCTGGGAGGGCGATCAGCCCCAGCATTTT. The rearrangement links TRBV28 to TRBJ1-5; no firm D call. CDR3 length: 12 residues. Trimming stripped 8 bases from V and 5 bases from J, with 10 bases between. The germline gives CDR1 MDHEN, CDR2 SYDVKM.

The chain links TRBV29-1 to TRBJ2-6, with unresolved D. The CDR3 is made up of 13 amino acids. Germline V lookup: CDR1 SQVTM, CDR2 ANQGSEA. V dropped 4 bases and J dropped 4 bases, with 8 bases sitting between them. CDR3: CSVAAPGANVLTF. Here the CDR3 DNA reads TGCAGCGTTGCAGCTCCCGGGGCCAACGTCCTGACTTTC.

This clonotype was recorded many times. The chain is built from TRBV5-8 and TRBJ2-1; TRBD2 might be the D (5 bases). The CDR3 is 13 residues long. Per germline, CDR1 SGHTS and CDR2 YDEGEE. The ends were cut back, 10 bases at V and 4 bases at J, with 15 bases in the middle. DNA of the CDR3: TGTGCCGATCGGGGTATCCTTTACAATGAGCAGTTCTTC. This encodes CADRGILYNEQFF.

Ten or more counts support this clonotype. The chain has TRBV5-1 and TRBJ1-2; 7 nucleotides line up with TRBD1. There are 16 residues in the CDR3. The V gene's germline CDR1 is SGHRS and CDR2 YFSETQ. After removal of 2 bases from V and 4 bases from J, the junction contained 11 bases not matched to a gene. The CDR3 spells CASSFWPGQLFYGYTF. CDR3 nucleotides: TGCGCCAGCAGCTTCTGGCCGGGACAGCTATTCTATGGCTACACCTTC.